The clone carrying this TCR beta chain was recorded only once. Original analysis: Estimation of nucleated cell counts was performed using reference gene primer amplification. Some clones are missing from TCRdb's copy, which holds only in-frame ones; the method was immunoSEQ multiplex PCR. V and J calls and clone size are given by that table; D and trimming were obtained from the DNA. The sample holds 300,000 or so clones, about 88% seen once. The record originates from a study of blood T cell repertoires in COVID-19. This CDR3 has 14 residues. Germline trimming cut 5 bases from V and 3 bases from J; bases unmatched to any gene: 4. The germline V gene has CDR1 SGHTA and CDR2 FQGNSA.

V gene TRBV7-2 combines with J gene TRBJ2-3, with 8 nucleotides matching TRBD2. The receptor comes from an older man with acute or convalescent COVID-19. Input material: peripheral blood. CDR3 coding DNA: TGTGCCAGCAGCCCAAGCGGGAGAACAGATACGCAGTATTTT. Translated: CASSPSGRTDTQYF.